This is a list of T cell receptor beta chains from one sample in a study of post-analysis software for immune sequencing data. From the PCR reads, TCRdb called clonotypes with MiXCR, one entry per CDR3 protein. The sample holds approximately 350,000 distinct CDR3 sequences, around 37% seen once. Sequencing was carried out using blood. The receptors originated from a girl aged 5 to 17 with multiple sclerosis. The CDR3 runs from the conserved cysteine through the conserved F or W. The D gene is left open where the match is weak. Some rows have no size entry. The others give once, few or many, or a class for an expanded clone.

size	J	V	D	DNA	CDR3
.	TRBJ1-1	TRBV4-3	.	TGCGCCAGCAGCCAAGAGCGGGGGGGGAACACTGAAGCTTTCTTT	CASSQERGGNTEAFF
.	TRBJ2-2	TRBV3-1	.	TGTGCCAGCAGCCAAGATCGCCAGAGGGATCGCACCGGGGAGCTGTTTTTT	CASSQDRQRDRTGELFF
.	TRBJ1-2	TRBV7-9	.	TGTGCTAGCAGCTTTGGGCAGGAAGCCCTTCGTTATGGCTACACCTTC	CASSFGQEALRYGYTF
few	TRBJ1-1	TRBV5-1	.	TGCGCCAGCATGGATACGAACACTGAAGCTTTCTTT	CASMDTNTEAFF
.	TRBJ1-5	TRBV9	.	TGTGCCAGCAGCGTTGACAGTAATAGCAATCAGCCCCAGCATTTT	CASSVDSNSNQPQHF
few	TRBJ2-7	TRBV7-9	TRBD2	TGTGCCAGCAGCTTCCCGGGGGGGGAACACGAGCAGTACTTC	CASSFPGGEHEQYF
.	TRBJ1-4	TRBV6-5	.	TGTGCCAGCAGCCCAAACCGACGGAGGGGAAATGAAAAACTGTTTTTT	CASSPNRRRGNEKLFF
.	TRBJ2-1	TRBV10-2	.	TGCGCCAGGGCGACTAGCTCCTACAATGAGCAGTTCTTC	CARATSSYNEQFF
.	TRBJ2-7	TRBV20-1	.	TGCAGTGCTAGAGATCAAAGACAGGTTAAGTTCTACGAGCAGTACTTC	CSARDQRQVKFYEQYF
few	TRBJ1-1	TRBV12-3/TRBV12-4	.	TGTGCCAGCAGTCCGCGCGGGACTGAAGCTTTCTTT	CASSPRGTEAFF
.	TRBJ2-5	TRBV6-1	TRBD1	TGTGCCAGCAGTGAGAGACAGGGGGAGACCCAGTACTTC	CASSERQGETQYF
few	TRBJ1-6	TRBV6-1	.	TGTGCCAGCAGCCTCATGGAGGCCCCTCAGAGTGATTCACCCCTCCACTTT	CASSLMEAPQSDSPLHF
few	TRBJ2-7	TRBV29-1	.	TGCAGCGTTACAGAGAGCTCCTACGAGCAGTACTTC	CSVTESSYEQYF
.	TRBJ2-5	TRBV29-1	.	TGCAGCGTTGGCACAGATCTTCGAGAGACCCAGTACTTC	CSVGTDLRETQYF
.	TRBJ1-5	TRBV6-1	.	TGTGCCAGCAGTGGGCTGGGACCTGTTAATCAGCCCCAGCATTTT	CASSGLGPVNQPQHF
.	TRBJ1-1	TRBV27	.	TGTGCCAGCAGTTCAACGGCCATTCCCGCGGAAGCTTTCTTT	CASSSTAIPAEAFF
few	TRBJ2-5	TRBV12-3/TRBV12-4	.	TGTGCCAGCACCGGGACAAACCAAGAGACCCAGTACTTC	CASTGTNQETQYF
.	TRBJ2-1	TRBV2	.	TGTGCCAGCAGTGAGGGGTCTTCGGGCTACAATGAGCAGTTCTTC	CASSEGSSGYNEQFF
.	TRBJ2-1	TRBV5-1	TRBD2	TGCGCCAGCAGGGCGGGGGGGGGACCTACCACTGAGCAGTTCTTC	CASRAGGGPTTEQFF
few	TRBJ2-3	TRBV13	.	TGTGCCAGCAGCCACCTTTTAGGGCAGTATTTT	CASSHLLGQYF
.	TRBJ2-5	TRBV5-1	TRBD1	TGCGCCAGCAGCGAAAGGGACAGGGGGGTTGCGGAGACCCAGTACTTC	CASSERDRGVAETQYF
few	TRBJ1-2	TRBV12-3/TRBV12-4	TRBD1	TGTGCCAGCAGTCCTAGACAGGGCGCCTATGGCTACACCTTC	CASSPRQGAYGYTF
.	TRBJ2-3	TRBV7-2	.	TGTGCCAGCAGCCACCCTAGGGATACGCAGTATTTT	CASSHPRDTQYF
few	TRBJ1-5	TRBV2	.	TGTGCCAGCAGCCGGGAAGGGGGTCATCAGCCCCAGCATTTT	CASSREGGHQPQHF
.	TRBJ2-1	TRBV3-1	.	TGTGCCAGCAGTCCCACCAGGGTGGAGACCCAGTTCTTC	CASSPTRVETQFF
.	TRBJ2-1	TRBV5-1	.	TGCGCCAGCAGCTTGGCCGGGCGACCGGGCTTCTACAATGAGCAGTTCTTC	CASSLAGRPGFYNEQFF
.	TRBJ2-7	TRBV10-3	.	TGTGCCATCAGCGGGGACCGGTACTACGAGCAGTACTTC	CAISGDRYYEQYF
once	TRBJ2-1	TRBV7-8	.	TGTGCCAGCAGCTTTACTAGGCTGTGCAATGAGCAGTTCTTC	CASSFTRLCNEQFF
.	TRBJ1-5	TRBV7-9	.	TGTGCCAGCAGCTTCGAGGGGAATCAGTCCCAGCATTTT	CASSFEGNQSQHF
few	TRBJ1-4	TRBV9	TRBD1	TGTGCCAGCAGCGCGAGTTTACAGGGGGCCAATGAAAAACTGTTTTTT	CASSASLQGANEKLFF
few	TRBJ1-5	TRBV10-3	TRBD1	TGTGCCATCAGCACAGGGGTTAGCAATCAGCCCCAGCATTTT	CAISTGVSNQPQHF
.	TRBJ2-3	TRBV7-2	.	TGTGCCAGCAGCTTCCAACGACGACTAACCAGCACAGATACGCAGTATTTT	CASSFQRRLTSTDTQYF
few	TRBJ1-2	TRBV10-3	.	TGTGCCATCAGTGAGTCAAGCCTGACCTATGGCTACACCTTC	CAISESSLTYGYTF
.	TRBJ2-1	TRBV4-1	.	TGCGCCAGCAGCCAAAGGGGCGCCAGCTCCTACAATGAGCAGTTCTTC	CASSQRGASSYNEQFF
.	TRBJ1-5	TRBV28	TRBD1	TGTGCCAGCACCCAGACAGGGACCGGACAGCCCCAGCATTTT	CASTQTGTGQPQHF
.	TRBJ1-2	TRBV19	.	TGTGCCAGCGCAAGGGGTGAGAGTACTAACTATGGCTACACCTTC	CASARGESTNYGYTF
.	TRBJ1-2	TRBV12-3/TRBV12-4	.	TGTGCCAGCAGTTTAGGGGGCCGAACCTATGGCTACACCTTC	CASSLGGRTYGYTF
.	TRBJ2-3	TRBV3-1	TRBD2	TGTGCCAGCAGTCATTTGGGACTAGCGGGGATTAGCACAGATACGCAGTATTTT	CASSHLGLAGISTDTQYF
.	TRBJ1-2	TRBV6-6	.	TGTGCCAGCAGTCCCCTCGGGGGGCCTACCCCCTATGGCTACACCTTC	CASSPLGGPTPYGYTF
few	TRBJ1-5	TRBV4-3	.	TGCGCCAGCAGCCCCCAGGAGGGGGGGGAAGCTTATCAGCCCCAGCATTTT	CASSPQEGGEAYQPQHF
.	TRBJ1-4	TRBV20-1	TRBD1	TGCAGTGCTAGTGACAGGGGCGAGGAAGCTAATGAAAAACTGTTTTTT	CSASDRGEEANEKLFF
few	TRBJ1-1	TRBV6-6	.	TGTGCCAGCAGTTCTTTAAGGACTGAAGCTTTCTTT	CASSSLRTEAFF
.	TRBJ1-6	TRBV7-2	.	TGTGCCAGCAGCTTTACGATCCCCCCACCCCTCCACTTT	CASSFTIPPPLHF
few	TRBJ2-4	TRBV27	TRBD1	TGTGCCAGCAGTCCAGAGGGGGCTGCCAAAAACATTCAGTACTTC	CASSPEGAAKNIQYF
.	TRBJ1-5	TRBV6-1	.	TGTGCCAGCAGCCCCGGGCCGAGGACATATAGCAATCAGCCCCAGCATTTT	CASSPGPRTYSNQPQHF
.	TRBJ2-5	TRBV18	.	TGTGCCAGCTCACCACCGGACTTAGCGTGGGGAAAGACCCAGTACTTC	CASSPPDLAWGKTQYF
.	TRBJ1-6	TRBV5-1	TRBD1	TGCGCCAGCAGCGAATTCAGGGGGTCACCCCTCCACTTT	CASSEFRGSPLHF
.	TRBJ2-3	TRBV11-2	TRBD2	TGTGCCAGCAGCTCGGGACTAGCGGGCGTAGTGGCAGATACGCAGTATTTT	CASSSGLAGVVADTQYF
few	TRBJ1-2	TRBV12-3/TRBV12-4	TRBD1	TGTGCCAGCGGGGGTAGACAGGGAGCGACCGATGGCTACACCTTC	CASGGRQGATDGYTF
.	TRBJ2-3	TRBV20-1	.	TGCAGTGCTAGAACGGAGCCAGATACGCAGTATTTT	CSARTEPDTQYF
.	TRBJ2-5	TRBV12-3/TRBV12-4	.	TGTGCCAGCAGTTCTCCCGGGACTCCAGGGACCCAGTACTTC	CASSSPGTPGTQYF
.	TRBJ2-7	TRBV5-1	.	TGCGCCAGCAGCTGGGGGCCGTCCTCCTACAAGCAGTACTTC	CASSWGPSSYKQYF
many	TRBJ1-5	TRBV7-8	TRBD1	TGTGCCAGCAGCCCGAGGACAGGGGGGAGCAATCAGCCCCAGCATTTT	CASSPRTGGSNQPQHF
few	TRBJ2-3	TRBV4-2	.	TGTGCCAGCAGCCAAGTCCCCAGCAGATCTAGCACAGATACGCAGTATTTT	CASSQVPSRSSTDTQYF
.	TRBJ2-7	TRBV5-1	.	TGCGCCAGCAGCGCCTCGGTGGGCTACGAGCAGTACTTC	CASSASVGYEQYF
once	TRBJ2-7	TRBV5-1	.	TGCGCCAGCAGCTTGAGGCCGGGGGGCGAATATGAGCAGTACTTC	CASSLRPGGEYEQYF
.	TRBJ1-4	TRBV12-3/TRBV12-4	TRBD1	TGTGCCAGCAGTTTCGGGGGGACAGTTTTAGGGCGGACCGGGGCTAATGAAAAACTGTTTTTT	CASSFGGTVLGRTGANEKLFF
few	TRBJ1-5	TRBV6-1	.	TGTGCCAGTAGTGAAGGGGCCTGGGGCAATCAGCCCCAGCATTTT	CASSEGAWGNQPQHF